This T cell receptor beta chain was identified during a study of blood T cells in healthy people across ages. Study-level findings and limits: Greater diversity and more naive CD4+ cells were seen in long-lived donors than in aged donors.

In regard to this clonotype: Its antigen remains unknown.

J gave up 5 bases and V 7 bases, and 8 bases lay outside the gene matches. The CDR3 has 14 amino acids. Germline CDR1 and CDR2: SEHNR and FQNEAQ (reference sequence). Then a second PCR, running about 6 to 12 cycles, was carried out with a sample-barcoded 5' primer and a J-beta primer mix. TCRdb re-called the 5' RACE reads with MiXCR, one entry per CDR3 protein. The data hold approximately 730,000 distinct CDR3 sequences, with roughly 41% observed a single time. Source material: blood. V gene TRBV7-9 combines with J gene TRBJ2-1, with 7 positions matching TRBD2. The TCR was taken from a woman in her fifties or sixties in good health. The CDR3 loop is CASTGLAENNEQFF. CDR3 sequence (DNA): TGTGCCAGCACGGGGCTAGCGGAAAACAATGAGCAGTTCTTC.